Given below is one T cell receptor beta chain in context. Its antigen is not known. No DNA is shown, since the ends of the CDR3 on it are uncertain; the CDR3 is the one TCRdb lists. The sample originates from a study of Tregs in tolerant kidney transplant recipients. Study outcomes and limitations: Biological reproducibility was not directly addressed in this study. Tregs expanded with activated donor B cells seemed most donor-specific.

CD4+CD25+CD127- Tregs, CD4+CD25- non-Tregs, CD4 and CD8 cells were sorted. Repertoires were generated with immunoSEQ multiplex PCR, while TCRdb's copy carries only in-frame clones and drops some. There are tens of thousands of clones in the sample; about four fifths occur only once, and about 4.7% lies in the top ten. The CDR3 spans 9 amino acids, including both terminal residues. CDR1 is WNHNN, CDR2 SYGVQD, per germline (reference sequence). This clonotype originated in a human donor in good health. The rearrangement joins TRBV10-1 to TRBJ1-2. Sequenced: CD4+ T cells from blood. The CDR3 sequence: CARYYCYTF.